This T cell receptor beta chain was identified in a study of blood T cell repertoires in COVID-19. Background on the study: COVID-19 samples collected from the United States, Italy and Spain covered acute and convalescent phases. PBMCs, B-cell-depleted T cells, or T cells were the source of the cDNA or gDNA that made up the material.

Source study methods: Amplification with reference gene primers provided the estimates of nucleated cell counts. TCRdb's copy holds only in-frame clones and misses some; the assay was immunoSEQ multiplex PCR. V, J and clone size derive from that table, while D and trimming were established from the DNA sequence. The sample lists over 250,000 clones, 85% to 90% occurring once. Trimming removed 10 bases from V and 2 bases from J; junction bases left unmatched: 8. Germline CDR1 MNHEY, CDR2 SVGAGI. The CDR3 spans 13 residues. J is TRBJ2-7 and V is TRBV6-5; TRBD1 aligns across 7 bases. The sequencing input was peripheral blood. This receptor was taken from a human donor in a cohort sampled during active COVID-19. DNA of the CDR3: TGTGCCACCGGACAGGCCTACGCCTACGAGCAGTACTTC. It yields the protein CATGQAYAYEQYF.